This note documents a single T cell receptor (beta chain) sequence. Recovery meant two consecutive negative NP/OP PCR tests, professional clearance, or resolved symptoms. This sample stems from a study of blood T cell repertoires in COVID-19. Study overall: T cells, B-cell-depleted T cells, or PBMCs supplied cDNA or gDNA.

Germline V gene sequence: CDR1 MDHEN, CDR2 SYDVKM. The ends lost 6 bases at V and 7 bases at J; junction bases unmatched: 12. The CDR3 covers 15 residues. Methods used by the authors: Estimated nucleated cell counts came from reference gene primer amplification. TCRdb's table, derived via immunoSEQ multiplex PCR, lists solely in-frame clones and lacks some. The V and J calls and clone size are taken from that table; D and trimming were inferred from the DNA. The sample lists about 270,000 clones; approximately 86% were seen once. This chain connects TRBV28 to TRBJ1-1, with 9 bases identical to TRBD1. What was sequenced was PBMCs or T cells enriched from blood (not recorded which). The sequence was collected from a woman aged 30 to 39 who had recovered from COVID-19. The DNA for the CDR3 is TGTGCCAGCAGCCGCCCACAGGGGGCGATCATTGAAGCTTTCTTT. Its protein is CASSRPQGAIIEAFF.